This TCR beta chain was identified during a study of shared clonotypes between healthy human individuals. The overall study: Researchers assigned three CD4 naive, three CD4 memory, two CD8 naive and one CD8 memory plate to each donor.

Note on this clone: The identical CDR3 is also encoded by other nucleotide sequences in the sample.

CD8 cells regarded as naive lacked CD45RO, were positively chosen for CCR7, and omitted terminally differentiated effector memory CD45RA+ cells. With V trimmed by 0 bases and J by 3 bases, 2 bases remained unmatched. This CDR3 is 13 amino acids long. Looked up from germline, CDR1 is GTSNPN and CDR2 is SVGIG (reference sequence). Assay: immunoSEQ multiplex PCR; the TCRdb copy retains only in-frame clones and omits some. The sample consists of around 600,000 clones, around 95% of them appearing once. The receptor was derived from a woman aged 25 to 39 in good health. The sample consisted of naive CD8+ T cells sorted from blood. The gene calls are TRBV30 and TRBJ2-7, with TRBD1 matching 7 bases. This CDR3 reads CAWSVGTDYEQYF. The CDR3 DNA reads TGTGCCTGGAGTGTCGGGACAGACTACGAGCAGTACTTC.